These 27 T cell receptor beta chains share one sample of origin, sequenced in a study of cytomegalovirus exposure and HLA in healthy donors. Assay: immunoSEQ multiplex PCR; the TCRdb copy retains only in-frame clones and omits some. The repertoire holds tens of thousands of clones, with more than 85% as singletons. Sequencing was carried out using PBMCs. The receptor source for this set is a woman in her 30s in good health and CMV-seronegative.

In nucleotides, the CDR3 is TGTGCCAGCAGTTGGGCAGTGTTAATGAACACTGAAGCTTTCTTT. Translation: CASSWAVLMNTEAFF. The V gene is TRBV28, the J gene TRBJ1-1; D is undetermined. The CDR3 extends over 15 amino acids. Germline V gene sequence: CDR1 MDHEN, CDR2 SYDVKM. Trimming removed 4 bases from V and 0 bases from J, with 12 bases in between. Full variable domain (rest looked up from reference TRBV28 and TRBJ1-1): DVKVTQSSRYLVKRTGEKVFLECVQDMDHENMFWYRQDPGLGLRLIYFSYDVKMKEKGDIPEGYSVSREKKERFSLILESASTNQTSMYLCASSWAVLMNTEAFFGQGTRLTVV.

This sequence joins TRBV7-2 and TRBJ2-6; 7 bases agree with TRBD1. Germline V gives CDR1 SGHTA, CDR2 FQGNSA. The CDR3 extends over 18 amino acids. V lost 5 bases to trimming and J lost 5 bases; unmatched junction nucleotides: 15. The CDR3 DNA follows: TGTGCCAGCAGCCCGATGACAGGGAGATCTGCTCGGGCCAACGTCCTGACTTTC. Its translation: CASSPMTGRSARANVLTF. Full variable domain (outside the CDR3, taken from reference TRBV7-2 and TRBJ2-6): GAGVSQSPSNKVTEKGKDVELRCDPISGHTALYWYRQSLGQGLEFLIYFQGNSAPDKSGLPSDRFSAERTGGSVSTLTIQRTQQEDSAVYLCASSPMTGRSARANVLTFGAGSRLTVL.

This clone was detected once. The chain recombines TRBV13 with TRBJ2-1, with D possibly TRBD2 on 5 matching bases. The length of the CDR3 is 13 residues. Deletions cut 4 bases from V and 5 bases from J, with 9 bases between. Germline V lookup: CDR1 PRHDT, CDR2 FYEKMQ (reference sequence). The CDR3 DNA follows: TGTGCCAGCAGCTACTCCGGGGACAATGAGCAGTTCTTC. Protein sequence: CASSYSGDNEQFF.

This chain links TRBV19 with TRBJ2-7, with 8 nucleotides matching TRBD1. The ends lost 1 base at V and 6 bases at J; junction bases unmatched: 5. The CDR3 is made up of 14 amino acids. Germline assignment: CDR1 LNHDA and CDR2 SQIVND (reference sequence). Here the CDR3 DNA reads TGTGCCAGTAGTATAGTGGGGGACAGGTCCGAGCAGTACTTC. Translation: CASSIVGDRSEQYF.

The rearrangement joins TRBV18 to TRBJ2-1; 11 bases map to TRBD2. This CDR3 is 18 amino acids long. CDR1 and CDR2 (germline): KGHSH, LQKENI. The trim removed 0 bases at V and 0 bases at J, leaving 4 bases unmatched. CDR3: CASSPPGLAVSSYNEQFF. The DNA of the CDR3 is TGTGCCAGCTCACCACCGGGACTAGCGGTGAGCTCCTACAATGAGCAGTTCTTC.

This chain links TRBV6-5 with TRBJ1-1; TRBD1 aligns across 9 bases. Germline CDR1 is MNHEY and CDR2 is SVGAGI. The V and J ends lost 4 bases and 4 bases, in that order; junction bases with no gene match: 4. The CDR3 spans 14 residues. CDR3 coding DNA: TGTGCCAGCAGTTCACAGGGGGCCAGCACTGAAGCTTTCTTT. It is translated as CASSSQGASTEAFF.

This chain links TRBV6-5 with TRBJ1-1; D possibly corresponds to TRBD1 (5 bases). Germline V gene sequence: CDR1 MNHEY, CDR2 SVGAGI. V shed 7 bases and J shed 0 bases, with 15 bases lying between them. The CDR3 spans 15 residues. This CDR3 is CASKDTAGLNTEAFF. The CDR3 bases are TGTGCCAGCAAAGACACGGCAGGGCTGAACACTGAAGCTTTCTTT.

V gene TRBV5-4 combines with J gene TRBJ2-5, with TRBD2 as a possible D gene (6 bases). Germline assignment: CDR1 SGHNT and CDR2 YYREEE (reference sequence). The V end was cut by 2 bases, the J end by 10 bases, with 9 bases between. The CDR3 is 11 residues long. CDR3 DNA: TGTGCCAGCAGCTTTTCCGGGAGCCAGTACTTC. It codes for CASSFSGSQYF.

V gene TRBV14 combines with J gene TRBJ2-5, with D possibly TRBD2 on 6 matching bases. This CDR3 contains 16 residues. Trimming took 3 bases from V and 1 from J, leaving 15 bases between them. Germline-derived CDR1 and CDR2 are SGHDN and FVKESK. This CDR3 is CASSQVGGMGQETQYF. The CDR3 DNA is TGTGCCAGCAGCCAGGTCGGGGGAATGGGCCAAGAGACCCAGTACTTC.

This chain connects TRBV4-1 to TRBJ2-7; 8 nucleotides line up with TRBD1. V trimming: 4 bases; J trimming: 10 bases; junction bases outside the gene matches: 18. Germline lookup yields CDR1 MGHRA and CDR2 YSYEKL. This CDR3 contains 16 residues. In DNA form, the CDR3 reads TGCGCCAGCAGCCTGGGGACAGGAGATTTTCGACCCTACCAGTACTTC. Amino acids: CASSLGTGDFRPYQYF.

The CDR3 bases are TGTGCCAGCAGTACAGGGGGCGAGACAAACTATGGCTACACCTTC. Amino acids: CASSTGGETNYGYTF. The V gene is TRBV28, the J gene TRBJ1-2, with TRBD1 matching 9 bases. J lost 2 bases, V lost 5 bases, and 6 bases had no gene match. CDR1 MDHEN and CDR2 SYDVKM come from the germline V gene. The CDR3 sequence is 15 residues long.

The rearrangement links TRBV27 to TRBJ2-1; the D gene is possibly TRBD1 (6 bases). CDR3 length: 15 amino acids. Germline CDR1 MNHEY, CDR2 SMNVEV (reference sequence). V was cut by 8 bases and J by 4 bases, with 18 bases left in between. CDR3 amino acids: CASSLQGQFYNEQFF. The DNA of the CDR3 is TGTGCCAGCTCCCTACAGGGACAATTTTACAATGAGCAGTTCTTC.

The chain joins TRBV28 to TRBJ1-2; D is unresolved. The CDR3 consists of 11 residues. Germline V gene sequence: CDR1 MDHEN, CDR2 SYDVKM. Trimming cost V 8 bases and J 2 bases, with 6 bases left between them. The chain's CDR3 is CASRRNYGYTF. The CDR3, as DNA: TGTGCCAGCCGGCGGAACTATGGCTACACCTTC.

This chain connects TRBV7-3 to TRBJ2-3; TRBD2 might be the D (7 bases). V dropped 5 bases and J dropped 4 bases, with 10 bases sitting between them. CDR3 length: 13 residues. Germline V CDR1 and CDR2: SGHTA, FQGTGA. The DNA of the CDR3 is TGTGCCAGCAGCAAAGGGGGGGCAGATACGCAGTATTTT. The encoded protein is CASSKGGADTQYF.

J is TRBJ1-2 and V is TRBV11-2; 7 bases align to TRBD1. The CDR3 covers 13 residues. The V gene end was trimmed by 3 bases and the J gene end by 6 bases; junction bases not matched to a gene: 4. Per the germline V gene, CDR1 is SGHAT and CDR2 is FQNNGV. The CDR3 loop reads CASSFEGAHGYTF. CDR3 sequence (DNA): TGTGCCAGCAGCTTTGAGGGGGCGCATGGCTACACCTTC.

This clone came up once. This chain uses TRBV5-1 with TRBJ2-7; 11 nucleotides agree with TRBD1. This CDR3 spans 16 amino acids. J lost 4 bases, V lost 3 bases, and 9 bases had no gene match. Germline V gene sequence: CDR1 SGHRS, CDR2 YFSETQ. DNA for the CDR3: TGCGCCAGCAGCTCTGCCCCTGGACAGGGGGCGTACGAGCAGTACTTC. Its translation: CASSSAPGQGAYEQYF. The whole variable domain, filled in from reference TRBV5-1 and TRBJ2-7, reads KAGVTQTPRYLIKTRGQQVTLSCSPISGHRSVSWYQQTPGQGLQFLFEYFSETQRNKGNFPGRFSGRQFSNSRSEMNVSTLELGDSALYLCASSSAPGQGAYEQYFGPGTRLTVT.

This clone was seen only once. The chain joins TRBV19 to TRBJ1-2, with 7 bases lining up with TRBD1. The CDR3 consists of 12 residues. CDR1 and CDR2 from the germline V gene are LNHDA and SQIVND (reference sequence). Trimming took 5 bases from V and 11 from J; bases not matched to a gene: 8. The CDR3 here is CASSQTAGGYTF. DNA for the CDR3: TGTGCCAGTAGTCAAACGGCAGGGGGATACACCTTC.

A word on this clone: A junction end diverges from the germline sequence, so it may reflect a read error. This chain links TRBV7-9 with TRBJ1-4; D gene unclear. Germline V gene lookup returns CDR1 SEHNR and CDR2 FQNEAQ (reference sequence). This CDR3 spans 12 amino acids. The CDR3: CASSLSEDQRIF. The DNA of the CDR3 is TGTGCCAGCAGCTTATCCGAGGATCAAAGGATTTTT.

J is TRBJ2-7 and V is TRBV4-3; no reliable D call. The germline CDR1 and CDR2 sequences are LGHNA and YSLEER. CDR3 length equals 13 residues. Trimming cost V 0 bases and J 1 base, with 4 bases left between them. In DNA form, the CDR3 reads TGCGCCAGCAGCCAAGATATATCCTACGAGCAGTACTTC. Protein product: CASSQDISYEQYF.

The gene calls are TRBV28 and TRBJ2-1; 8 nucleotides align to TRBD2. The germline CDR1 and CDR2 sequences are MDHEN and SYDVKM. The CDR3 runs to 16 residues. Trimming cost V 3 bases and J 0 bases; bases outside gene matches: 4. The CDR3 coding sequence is TGTGCCAGCAGTTTTTTAGCGGGGAGCTCCTACAATGAGCAGTTCTTC. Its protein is CASSFLAGSSYNEQFF.

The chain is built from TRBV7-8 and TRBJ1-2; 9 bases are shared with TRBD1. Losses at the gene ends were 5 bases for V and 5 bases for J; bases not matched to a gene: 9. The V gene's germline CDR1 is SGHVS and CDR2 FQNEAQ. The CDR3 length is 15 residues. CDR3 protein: CASSEDRGRRYGYTF. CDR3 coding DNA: TGTGCCAGCAGCGAGGACAGGGGCCGTCGATATGGCTACACCTTC.

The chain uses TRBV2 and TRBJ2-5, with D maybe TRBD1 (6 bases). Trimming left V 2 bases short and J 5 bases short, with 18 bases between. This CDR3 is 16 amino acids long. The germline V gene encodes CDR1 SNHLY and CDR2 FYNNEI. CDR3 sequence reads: CASSEQSGGPPETQYF. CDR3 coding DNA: TGTGCCAGCAGTGAACAGAGTGGGGGCCCTCCGGAGACCCAGTACTTC.

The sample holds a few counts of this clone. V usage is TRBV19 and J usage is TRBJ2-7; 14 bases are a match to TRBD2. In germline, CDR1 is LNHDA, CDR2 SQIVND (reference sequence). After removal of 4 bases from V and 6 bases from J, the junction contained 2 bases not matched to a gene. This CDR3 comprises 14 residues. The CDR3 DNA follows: TGTGCCAGTAGTACCGGACTAGCGGGAGGCGAGCAGTACTTC. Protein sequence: CASSTGLAGGEQYF.

The CDR3 here is CASSFRGREFGSKETQYF. CDR3 nucleotides: TGCGCCAGCAGCTTCCGTGGGAGGGAATTCGGGAGTAAAGAGACCCAGTACTTC. V and J are TRBV5-1 and TRBJ2-5, with TRBD2 identical over 7 bases. Germline V lookup: CDR1 SGHRS, CDR2 YFSETQ. V lost 2 bases and J lost 3; bases outside the gene matches: 16. This CDR3 is 18 amino acids long.

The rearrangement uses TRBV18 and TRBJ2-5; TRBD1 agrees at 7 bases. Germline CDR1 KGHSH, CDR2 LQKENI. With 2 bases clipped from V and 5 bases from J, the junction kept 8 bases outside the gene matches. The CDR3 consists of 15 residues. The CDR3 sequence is CASSPNGQVGETQYF. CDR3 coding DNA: TGTGCCAGCTCACCAAACGGACAGGTTGGTGAGACCCAGTACTTC.

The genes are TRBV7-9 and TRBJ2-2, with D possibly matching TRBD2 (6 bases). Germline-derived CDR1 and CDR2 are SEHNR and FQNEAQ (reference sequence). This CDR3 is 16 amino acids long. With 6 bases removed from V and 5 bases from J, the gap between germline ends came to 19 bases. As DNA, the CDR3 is TGTGCCAGCAGTACCGGGAGCCCACTCTCAACCGGGGAGCTGTTTTTT. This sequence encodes CASSTGSPLSTGELFF. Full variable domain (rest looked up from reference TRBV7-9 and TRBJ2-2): DTGVSQNPRHKITKRGQNVTFRCDPISEHNRLYWYRQTLGQGPEFLTYFQNEAQLEKSRLLSDRFSAERPKGSFSTLEIQRTEQGDSAMYLCASSTGSPLSTGELFFGEGSRLTVL.

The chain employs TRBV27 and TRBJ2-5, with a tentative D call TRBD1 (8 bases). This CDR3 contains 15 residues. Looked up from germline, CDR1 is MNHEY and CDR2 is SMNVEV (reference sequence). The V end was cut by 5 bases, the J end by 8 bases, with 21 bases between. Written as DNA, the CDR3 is TGTGCCAGCAGTCCTTTGGACAGGGAGGGTGGTACCCAGTACTTC. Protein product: CASSPLDREGGTQYF.